What follows describes a single T cell receptor beta chain. Germline CDR1 reads GTSNPN; CDR2 reads SVGIG (reference sequence). Trimming took 2 bases from V and 0 from J, leaving 20 bases between them. The CDR3 has 18 residues. In assigning cohorts, the study relied on participant-reported clinical history. These data are taken from a study of blood T cell repertoires in COVID-19. Study overall: COVID-19 samples collected from the United States, Italy and Spain covered acute and convalescent phases. PBMCs, B-cell-depleted T cells, or T cells provided the cDNA or gDNA that made up the material.

As originally analysed: Amplification of reference gene primers was used by the study to estimate nucleated cell counts. The assay was immunoSEQ multiplex PCR, and TCRdb's table has in-frame clones only and misses some. The V and J calls and clone size come from that table; D and trimming were worked out from the DNA. This table has approximately 240,000 clones, more than 80% appearing once. The sequencing sample was made of PBMCs or T cells enriched from blood (not recorded which). This TCR was recovered from a young woman in a cohort exposed to, infected with or recovered from COVID-19 (not recorded which). The gene calls are TRBV30 and TRBJ1-5; D may be TRBD1 (6 bases). CDR3: CAWSISQGYGPSNQPQHF. In nucleotides, the CDR3 is TGTGCCTGGAGTATATCTCAGGGGTATGGACCTAGCAATCAGCCCCAGCATTTT.